The next 30 T cell receptor beta chains were all read from a single sample in a study of cytomegalovirus exposure and HLA in healthy donors. PCR employed 60 Vbeta and 13 Jbeta primers. Produced via immunoSEQ multiplex PCR; TCRdb's table is partial and in-frame only. The sample consists of some 200,000 clones, around 80% of them appearing once. Sequenced material: PBMCs. These receptors were collected from a woman aged 25 to 39 in good health and CMV-seronegative.

The V and J genes are TRBV5-8 and TRBJ2-1; TRBD2 matches 16 bases. V was clipped by 4 bases and J by 8 bases; unmatched bases: 12. The CDR3 totals 18 residues. CDR1 is SGHTS, CDR2 YDEGEE, per germline. The CDR3 sequence: CASSTGTSGGALGDEQFF. As DNA, the CDR3 is TGTGCCAGCAGCACGGGGACTAGCGGGGGGGCCTTGGGTGATGAGCAGTTCTTC.

The V call is TRBV7-2, the J call TRBJ2-7; 9 bases agree with TRBD1. Germline assignment: CDR1 SGHTA and CDR2 FQGNSA. The CDR3 extends over 14 amino acids. Germline trimming cut 6 bases from V and 4 bases from J; bases unmatched to any gene: 7. The CDR3 nucleotides read TGTGCCAGCAGTTCCACAGGGGGCAGTTACGAGCAGTACTTC. This sequence encodes CASSSTGGSYEQYF. Full variable domain (rest looked up from reference TRBV7-2 and TRBJ2-7): GAGVSQSPSNKVTEKGKDVELRCDPISGHTALYWYRQSLGQGLEFLIYFQGNSAPDKSGLPSDRFSAERTGGSVSTLTIQRTQQEDSAVYLCASSSTGGSYEQYFGPGTRLTVT.

The chain is built from TRBV5-6 and TRBJ2-5; D possibly corresponds to TRBD2 (6 bases). V lost 3 bases and J lost 5, with 11 bases in between. There are 13 residues in the CDR3. Germline CDR1 SGHDT, CDR2 YYEEEE. DNA of the CDR3: TGTGCCAGCAGCTCCCCCCGGGAGGAGACCCAGTACTTC. Protein product: CASSSPREETQYF.

The table lists this clone with a count of one. The chain has TRBV27 and TRBJ1-2, with D unresolved. Germline lookup yields CDR1 MNHEY and CDR2 SMNVEV (reference sequence). Trimming removed 6 bases at V and 0 bases at J, with 11 bases between. There are 14 residues in the CDR3. The CDR3 loop reads CASSLGLANYGYTF. DNA of the CDR3: TGTGCCAGCAGCCTAGGACTGGCTAACTATGGCTACACCTTC.

The gene calls are TRBV28 and TRBJ2-1; 8 bases are shared with TRBD2. The CDR3 length is 13 residues. Looked up from germline, CDR1 is MDHEN and CDR2 is SYDVKM. J gave up 9 bases and V 5 bases, and 6 bases lay outside the gene matches. The chain's CDR3 is CASSIGLAPEQFF. DNA for the CDR3: TGTGCCAGCAGTATTGGACTAGCTCCTGAGCAGTTCTTC.

V usage is TRBV7-6 and J usage is TRBJ2-3, with 10 bases identical to TRBD2. Trimming cost V 5 bases and J 2 bases; bases outside gene matches: 10. In germline, CDR1 is SGHVS, CDR2 FNYEAQ. The CDR3 loop spans 17 amino acids. Here the CDR3 DNA reads TGTGCCAGCAGCGGAGAGGCTAGCGGGAGTTCCACAGATACGCAGTATTTT. Encoded protein: CASSGEASGSSTDTQYF. Based on the CDR3 plus reference TRBV7-6 and TRBJ2-3, the full variable domain is GAGVSQSPRYKVTKRGQDVALRCDPISGHVSLYWYRQALGQGPEFLTYFNYEAQQDKSGLPNDRFSAERPEGSISTLTIQRTEQRDSAMYRCASSGEASGSSTDTQYFGPGTRLTVL.

This clone was seen a few times. The chain has TRBV30 and TRBJ2-2; D remains unclear. The CDR3 consists of 13 residues. In germline, CDR1 is GTSNPN, CDR2 SVGIG (reference sequence). V lost 2 bases, J lost 5 bases, and 9 bases lay in between. CDR3: CAWSPQTTGELFF. The CDR3 nucleotides read TGTGCCTGGAGTCCCCAGACAACCGGGGAGCTGTTTTTT.

The chain employs TRBV5-1 and TRBJ1-1; 9 bases align to TRBD1. The germline V gene encodes CDR1 SGHRS and CDR2 YFSETQ. The CDR3 loop spans 15 amino acids. The V segment lost 4 bases and the J segment 5 bases; nucleotides outside the gene matches: 9. The CDR3 bases are TGCGCCAGCAGCCGCACAGGACAGGGGTCGACTGAAGCTTTCTTT. Its protein product is CASSRTGQGSTEAFF.

The CDR3 nucleotides are TGTGCCAGCAGCTTCGGGACTAGCGGGAACACCGGGGAGCTGTTTTTT. Its translation is CASSFGTSGNTGELFF. The rearrangement joins TRBV7-6 to TRBJ2-2; 11 nucleotides line up with TRBD2. The CDR3 has 16 residues. The germline V gene has CDR1 SGHVS and CDR2 FNYEAQ. J gave up 1 base and V 3 bases, and 1 base lay outside the gene matches. The whole variable domain, remainder taken from reference TRBV7-6 and TRBJ2-2, is GAGVSQSPRYKVTKRGQDVALRCDPISGHVSLYWYRQALGQGPEFLTYFNYEAQQDKSGLPNDRFSAERPEGSISTLTIQRTEQRDSAMYRCASSFGTSGNTGELFFGEGSRLTVL.

The chain has TRBV7-8 and TRBJ2-5, with D unresolved. Trimming took off 3 bases at V and 6 bases at J, with 5 bases between the two ends. Germline V CDR1 and CDR2: SGHVS, FQNEAQ. The CDR3 length is 11 residues. The CDR3 DNA follows: TGTGCCAGCAGCTTTGGGCAGACCCAGTACTTC. It is translated as CASSFGQTQYF. Using reference TRBV7-8 and TRBJ2-5 for the parts outside the CDR3, the full variable domain is GAGVSQSPRYKVAKRGQDVALRCDPISGHVSLFWYQQALGQGPEFLTYFQNEAQLDKSGLPSDRFFAERPEGSVSTLKIQRTQQEDSAVYLCASSFGQTQYFGPGTRLLVL.

The V and J genes are TRBV27 and TRBJ1-2; maybe TRBD1 (6 bases). The V end was cut by 4 bases, the J end by 4 bases, with 16 bases between. CDR1 is MNHEY and CDR2 is SMNVEV in the germline V gene (reference sequence). The CDR3 contains 15 residues. This CDR3 reads CASSSARQDSYGYTF. CDR3 nucleotides: TGTGCCAGCAGTTCCGCCCGACAGGATAGCTATGGCTACACCTTC.

The chain couples TRBV7-9 to TRBJ2-5, with D tentatively TRBD2 (7 bases). With the DNA end fitting TRBJ2-7 better, the J assignment may be wrong. Germline lookup yields CDR1 SEHNR and CDR2 FQNEAQ (reference sequence). CDR3 length equals 14 residues. The CDR3, as DNA: TGTGCCAGCAGACCCGGGGGGCACTCCTACGAGCAGTACTTC. Amino acids: CASRPGGHSYEQYF.

The CDR3, as DNA: TGTGCCAGCAGGGTCGGCGGGAAAACCTACGAGCAGTACTTC. Translating it yields CASRVGGKTYEQYF. The rearrangement joins TRBV28 to TRBJ2-5, with D possibly matching TRBD2 (6 bases). The J call could be wrong; TRBJ2-7 is a better fit for the DNA end. In germline, CDR1 is MDHEN, CDR2 SYDVKM. CDR3 length: 14 amino acids.

The chain joins TRBV19 to TRBJ2-5; D is possibly TRBD2 (7 bases). The length of the CDR3 is 13 residues. Germline V gene lookup returns CDR1 LNHDA and CDR2 SQIVND (reference sequence). Trimming removed 5 bases from V and 5 bases from J, with 12 bases in between. The CDR3 loop is CASSSRGGETQYF. The CDR3 DNA sequence: TGTGCCAGTAGTTCGAGGGGGGGGGAGACCCAGTACTTC.

The chain employs TRBV28 and TRBJ2-5, with TRBD1 identical over 8 bases. Germline assignment: CDR1 MDHEN and CDR2 SYDVKM. This CDR3 contains 15 residues. The V and J ends lost 7 bases and 9 bases, in that order; junction bases with no gene match: 16. CDR3 loop: CASTPGQVLGVAQYF. The CDR3, as DNA: TGTGCCAGCACCCCGGGACAGGTCCTTGGGGTCGCCCAGTACTTC.

The chain carries TRBV5-4 and TRBJ2-5; D is possibly TRBD1 (6 bases). CDR1 is SGHNT, CDR2 YYREEE, per germline (reference sequence). Trimming stripped 3 bases from V and 5 bases from J, with 11 bases between. This CDR3 has 13 residues. CDR3 region: CASSSTGWETQYF. The CDR3 DNA sequence: TGTGCCAGCAGCTCGACAGGTTGGGAGACCCAGTACTTC.

V usage is TRBV19 and J usage is TRBJ2-3; maybe TRBD1 (6 bases). V was trimmed by 11 bases and J by 2 bases, leaving 17 bases between them. From germline, CDR1 is LNHDA and CDR2 SQIVND (reference sequence). The CDR3 contains 14 residues. CDR3 nucleotide sequence: TGTGCCTCCTCTAGGGGGAGATACACAGATACGCAGTATTTT. Encoded protein: CASSRGRYTDTQYF. The full variable domain, rest sourced from reference TRBV19 and TRBJ2-3, is DGGITQSPKYLFRKEGQNVTLSCEQNLNHDAMYWYRQDPGQGLRLIYYSQIVNDFQKGDIAEGYSVSREKKESFPLTVTSAQKNPTAFYLCASSRGRYTDTQYFGPGTRLTVL.

This chain joins TRBV28 and TRBJ1-4, with a weak D call TRBD1 (5 bases). V was shortened by 4 bases and J by 7 bases, with 13 bases between the two germline ends. This CDR3 is built from 14 residues. Germline loops: CDR1 MDHEN, CDR2 SYDVKM. The CDR3 nucleotides read TGTGCCAGCAGTTCACAGGCCTGGGGTGAAAAACTGTTTTTT. Encoded protein: CASSSQAWGEKLFF.

The J gene is TRBJ2-7, the V gene TRBV7-8; the D gene is possibly TRBD2 (6 bases). The CDR3 runs 16 residues. Trimming removed 5 bases at V and 2 bases at J, with 19 bases between. From germline, CDR1 is SGHVS and CDR2 FQNEAQ. The CDR3 reads CASSTSGLGNTYEQYF. The CDR3 DNA reads TGTGCCAGCAGCACCAGCGGGTTGGGGAACACCTACGAGCAGTACTTC.

The chain is built from TRBV16 and TRBJ2-7, with 7 positions matching TRBD1. Germline trimming cut 6 bases from V and 6 bases from J; bases unmatched to any gene: 8. The CDR3 loop spans 13 amino acids. The germline CDR1 and CDR2 sequences are KGHSY and FQNENV. CDR3 in amino acids: CASSRQGSGEQYF. The CDR3 nucleotides are TGTGCCAGCAGTAGACAGGGTTCGGGCGAGCAGTACTTC.

This rearrangement joins TRBV5-1 to TRBJ1-1; the D is unclear. V dropped 6 bases and J dropped 3 bases, with 12 bases sitting between them. The length of the CDR3 is 13 residues. Germline values: CDR1 SGHRS, CDR2 YFSETQ. The CDR3 DNA sequence: TGCGCCAGCACCCTTTGGGGAGACACTGAAGCTTTCTTT. Translation gives CASTLWGDTEAFF.

With regard to this clone: At the DNA level, this CDR3 is encoded by other sequences in the same sample as well. This chain uses TRBV28 with TRBJ1-2; D unclear. The CDR3 totals 13 residues. V lost 3 bases and J 8 bases, leaving 13 bases between the germline ends. Germline CDR1 MDHEN, CDR2 SYDVKM. This chain's CDR3 is CASSLMAGYGYTF. The CDR3 nucleotides read TGTGCCAGCAGTTTGATGGCAGGCTACGGCTACACCTTC.

The rearrangement joins TRBV10-3 to TRBJ1-1, with a possible D match to TRBD1 (5 bases). The CDR3 totals 13 residues. Germline CDR1 and CDR2: ENHRY and SYGVKD. The germline V and J ends were trimmed by 4 bases and 7 bases, with 13 bases remaining between them. DNA for the CDR3: TGTGCCATCAGTGGGGGGGTAAGGGGTGAAGCTTTCTTT. Translating gives CAISGGVRGEAFF.

The chain is built from TRBV7-9 and TRBJ2-1; 7 bases match TRBD1. Germline CDR1 is SEHNR and CDR2 is FQNEAQ (reference sequence). Trimming at V came to 10 bases and at J to 0 bases, leaving 9 bases not matched to a gene. The CDR3 has 15 residues. In DNA form, the CDR3 reads TGTGCCAACGATGGACAGGCGAGCTCCTACAATGAGCAGTTCTTC. It is translated as CANDGQASSYNEQFF.

The rearrangement uses TRBV27 and TRBJ2-1; 8 positions agree with TRBD1. The CDR3 totals 15 residues. Germline V gene lookup returns CDR1 MNHEY and CDR2 SMNVEV (reference sequence). V trimming: 4 bases; J trimming: 7 bases; junction bases outside the gene matches: 9. The CDR3 protein is CASSSRQGAWNEQFF. CDR3 nucleotides: TGTGCCAGCAGTTCGCGCCAGGGGGCCTGGAATGAGCAGTTCTTC.

This clone was counted a few times. In DNA, the CDR3 is TGCGCCAGCAGCAGCCAAAACAGGGTCACTGAAGCTTTCTTT. This gives the protein CASSSQNRVTEAFF. J is TRBJ1-1 and V is TRBV5-1; D might be TRBD1 (6 bases). Germline CDR1 reads SGHRS; CDR2 reads YFSETQ. Deletions cut 4 bases from V and 4 bases from J, with 14 bases between. This CDR3 is built from 14 residues.

The chain's CDR3 is CASSQGTGLAGRTDTQYF. The DNA for the CDR3 is TGCGCCAGCAGCCAAGGAACGGGACTAGCGGGGCGCACAGATACGCAGTATTTT. J is TRBJ2-3 and V is TRBV4-1; the match to TRBD2 covers 13 bases. V shed 1 base, J shed 1 base, and the junction held 5 bases outside the gene matches. The CDR3 has 18 amino acids. The germline V gene has CDR1 MGHRA and CDR2 YSYEKL.

This clone was seen just once. The chain couples TRBV9 to TRBJ1-5; no clear D gene. The CDR3 is 14 amino acids. The germline gives CDR1 SGDLS, CDR2 YYNGEE. The ends were cut back, 0 bases at V and 1 base at J, with 5 bases in the middle. CDR3 nucleotide sequence: TGTGCCAGCAGCGTAGGGGCAAGCAATCAGCCCCAGCATTTT. As protein: CASSVGASNQPQHF. Supplemented by reference TRBV9 and TRBJ1-5, the full variable domain reads DSGVTQTPKHLITATGQRVTLRCSPRSGDLSVYWYQQSLDQGLQFLIQYYNGEERAKGNILERFSAQQFPDLHSELNLSSLELGDSALYFCASSVGASNQPQHFGDGTRLSIL.

The chain is built from TRBV5-4 and TRBJ2-5; D perhaps matches TRBD1 (5 bases). Germline V gene lookup returns CDR1 SGHNT and CDR2 YYREEE (reference sequence). Deletions cut 0 bases from V and 2 bases from J, with 8 bases between. This CDR3 has 14 residues. The CDR3 nucleotides read TGTGCCAGCAGCTTGGGGACATTTCAAGAGACCCAGTACTTC. Translating gives CASSLGTFQETQYF.

The chain joins TRBV9 to TRBJ2-5; tentative D call: TRBD1 (6 bases). V was cut by 0 bases and J by 5 bases, with 8 bases left in between. The CDR3 has 13 amino acids. Looked up from germline, CDR1 is SGDLS and CDR2 is YYNGEE. The CDR3 reads CASSVDRAETQYF. The CDR3 DNA reads TGTGCCAGCAGCGTAGACAGGGCGGAGACCCAGTACTTC. Drawing the rest from reference TRBV9 and TRBJ2-5, the complete variable domain is DSGVTQTPKHLITATGQRVTLRCSPRSGDLSVYWYQQSLDQGLQFLIQYYNGEERAKGNILERFSAQQFPDLHSELNLSSLELGDSALYFCASSVDRAETQYFGPGTRLLVL.